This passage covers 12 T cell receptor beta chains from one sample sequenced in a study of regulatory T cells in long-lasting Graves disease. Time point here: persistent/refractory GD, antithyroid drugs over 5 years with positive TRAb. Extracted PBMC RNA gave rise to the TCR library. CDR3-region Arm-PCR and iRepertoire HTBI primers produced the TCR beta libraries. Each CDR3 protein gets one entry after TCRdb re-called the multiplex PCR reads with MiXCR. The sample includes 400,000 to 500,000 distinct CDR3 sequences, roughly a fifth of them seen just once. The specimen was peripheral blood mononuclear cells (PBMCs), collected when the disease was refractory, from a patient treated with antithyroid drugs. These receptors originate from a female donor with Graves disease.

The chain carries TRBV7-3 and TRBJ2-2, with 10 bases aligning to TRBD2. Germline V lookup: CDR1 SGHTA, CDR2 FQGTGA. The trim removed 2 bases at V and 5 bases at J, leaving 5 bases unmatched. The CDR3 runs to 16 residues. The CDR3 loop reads CASSLLAGEGTGELFF. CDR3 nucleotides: TGTGCCAGCAGCTTACTAGCGGGAGAAGGGACCGGGGAGCTGTTTTTT.

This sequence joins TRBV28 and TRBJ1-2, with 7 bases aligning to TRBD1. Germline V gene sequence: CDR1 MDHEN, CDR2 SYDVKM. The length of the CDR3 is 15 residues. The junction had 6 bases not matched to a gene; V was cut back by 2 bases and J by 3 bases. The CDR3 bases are TGTGCCAGCAGTTTAGCGCCAGGGGGTGACTATGGCTACACCTTC. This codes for CASSLAPGGDYGYTF.

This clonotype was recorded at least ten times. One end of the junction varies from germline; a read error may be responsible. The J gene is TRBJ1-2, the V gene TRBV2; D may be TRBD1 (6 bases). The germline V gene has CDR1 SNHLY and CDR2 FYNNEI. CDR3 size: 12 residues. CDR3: CASNGDNYGCTF. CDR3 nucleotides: TGTGCCAGCAATGGGGACAACTATGGCTGCACCTTC.

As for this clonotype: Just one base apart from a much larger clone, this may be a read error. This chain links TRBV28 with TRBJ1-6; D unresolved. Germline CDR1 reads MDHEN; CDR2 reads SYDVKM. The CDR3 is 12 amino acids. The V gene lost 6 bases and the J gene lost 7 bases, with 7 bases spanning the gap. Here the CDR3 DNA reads TGTGCCAGCAGGGTAACAAATTCACCCCTCCACTTT. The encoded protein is CASRVTNSPLHF.

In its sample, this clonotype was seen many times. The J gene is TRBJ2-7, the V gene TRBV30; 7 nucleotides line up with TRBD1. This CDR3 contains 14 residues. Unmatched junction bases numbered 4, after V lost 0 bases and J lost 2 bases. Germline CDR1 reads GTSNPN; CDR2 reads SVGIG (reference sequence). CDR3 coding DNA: TGTGCCTGGAGTGTACACAGGGGTACCTACGAGCAGTACTTC. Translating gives CAWSVHRGTYEQYF. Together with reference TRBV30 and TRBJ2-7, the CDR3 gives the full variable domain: SQTIHQWPATLVQPVGSPLSLECTVEGTSNPNLYWYRQAAGRGLQLLFYSVGIGQISSEVPQNLSASRPQDRQFILSSKKLLLSDSGFYLCAWSVHRGTYEQYFGPGTRLTVT.

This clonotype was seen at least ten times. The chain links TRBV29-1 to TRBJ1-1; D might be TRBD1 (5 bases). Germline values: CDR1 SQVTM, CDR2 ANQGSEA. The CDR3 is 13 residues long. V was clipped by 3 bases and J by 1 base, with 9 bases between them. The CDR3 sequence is CSVDPRANTEAFF. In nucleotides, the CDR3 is TGCAGCGTTGATCCCAGGGCGAACACTGAAGCTTTCTTT.

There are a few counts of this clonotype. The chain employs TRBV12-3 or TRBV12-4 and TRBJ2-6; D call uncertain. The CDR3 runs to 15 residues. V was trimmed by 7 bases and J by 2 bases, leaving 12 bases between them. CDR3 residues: CASTPREAGANVLTF. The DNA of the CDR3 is TGTGCCAGCACCCCTCGTGAAGCTGGGGCCAACGTCCTGACTTTC.

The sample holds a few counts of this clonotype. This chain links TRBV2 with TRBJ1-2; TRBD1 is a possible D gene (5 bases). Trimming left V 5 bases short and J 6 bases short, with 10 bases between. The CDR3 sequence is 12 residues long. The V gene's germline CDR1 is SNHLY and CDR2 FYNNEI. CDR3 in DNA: TGTGCCAGCAGTTATGACAGAAATGGCTACACCTTC. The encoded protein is CASSYDRNGYTF.

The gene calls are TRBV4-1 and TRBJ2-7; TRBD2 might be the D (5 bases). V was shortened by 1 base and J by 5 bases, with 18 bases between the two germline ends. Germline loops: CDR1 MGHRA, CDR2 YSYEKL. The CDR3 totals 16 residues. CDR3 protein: CASSQVEGHNLDEQYF. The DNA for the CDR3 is TGCGCCAGCAGCCAAGTTGAGGGCCATAACCTCGACGAGCAGTACTTC.

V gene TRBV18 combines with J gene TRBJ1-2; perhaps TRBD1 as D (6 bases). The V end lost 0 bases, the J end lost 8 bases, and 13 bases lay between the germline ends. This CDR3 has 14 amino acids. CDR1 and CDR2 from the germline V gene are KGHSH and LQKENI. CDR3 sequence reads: CASSPPVRGLGYTF. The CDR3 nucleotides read TGTGCCAGCTCACCACCGGTCAGGGGACTGGGCTACACCTTC.

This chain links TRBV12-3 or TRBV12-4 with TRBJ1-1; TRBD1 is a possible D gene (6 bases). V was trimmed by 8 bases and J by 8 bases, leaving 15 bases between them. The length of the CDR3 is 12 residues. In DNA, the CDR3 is TGTGCCAGCGGGCCGGACAGACCAGAAGCTTTCTTT. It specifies CASGPDRPEAFF.

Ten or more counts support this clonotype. CDR3 loop: CASKVGRLGSASTGELFF. The DNA of the CDR3 is TGTGCCTCTAAAGTTGGGCGGTTGGGTAGCGCGAGCACCGGGGAGCTGTTTTTT. V gene TRBV28 combines with J gene TRBJ2-2, with D tentatively TRBD2 (5 bases). This CDR3 region has 18 residues. In germline, CDR1 is MDHEN, CDR2 SYDVKM. V lost 11 bases and J lost 4, with 29 bases in between.